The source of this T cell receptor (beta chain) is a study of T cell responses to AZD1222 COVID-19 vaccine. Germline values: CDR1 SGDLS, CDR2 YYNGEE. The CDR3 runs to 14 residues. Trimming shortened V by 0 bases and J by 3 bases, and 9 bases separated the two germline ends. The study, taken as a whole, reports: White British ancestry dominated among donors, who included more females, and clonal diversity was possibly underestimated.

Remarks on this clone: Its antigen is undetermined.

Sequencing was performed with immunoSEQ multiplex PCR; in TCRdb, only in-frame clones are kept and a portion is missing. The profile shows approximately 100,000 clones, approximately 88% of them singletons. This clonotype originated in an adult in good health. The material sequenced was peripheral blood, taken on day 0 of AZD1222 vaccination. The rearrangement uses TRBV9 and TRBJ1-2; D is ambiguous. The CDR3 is CASSVGDKDYGYTF. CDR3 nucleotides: TGTGCCAGCAGCGTAGGAGACAAGGACTATGGCTACACCTTC.